Presented here are 18 T cell receptor beta chains from one specimen sequenced in a study of T-cell reconstitution after alpha-beta-depleted transplantation in children. Unique molecular identifiers were used in preparing the TCRbeta library. TCRdb re-derived calls from the PCR reads in MiXCR, one entry per CDR3 protein. The sample shows about half a million distinct CDR3 sequences, around an eighth of them seen only once. Sequencing used PBMCs from the stem cell graft donor, obtained from the stem cell graft. These receptors originate from a human donor who donated a stem cell graft to a child with combined immunodeficiency.

This clonotype turned up a few times. The V and J genes are TRBV9 and TRBJ2-3, with 10 bases fitting TRBD2. The CDR3 is made up of 15 amino acids. CDR1 is SGDLS, CDR2 YYNGEE, per germline. Unmatched junction bases numbered 4, after V lost 3 bases and J lost 3 bases. This chain's CDR3 is CASSDGTSVTDTQYF. CDR3 in DNA: TGTGCCAGCAGCGACGGGACTAGCGTTACAGATACGCAGTATTTT.

V and J are TRBV12-3 or TRBV12-4 and TRBJ2-5, with D perhaps TRBD1 (5 bases). The CDR3 extends over 16 amino acids. V dropped 2 bases and J dropped 5 bases, with 18 bases sitting between them. The CDR3 sequence: CASSLSDNSAGETQYF. Written as DNA, the CDR3 is TGTGCCAGCAGTTTATCGGACAATTCAGCAGGCGAGACCCAGTACTTC.

The genes are TRBV6-1 and TRBJ1-1; D is possibly TRBD1 (6 bases). Trimming took 7 bases from V and 2 from J, leaving 17 bases between them. CDR1 and CDR2 from the germline V gene are MNHNS and SASEGT. This CDR3 region has 15 residues. DNA of the CDR3: TGTGCCAGCACCATCCAGGACAGCCCTAACACTGAAGCTTTCTTT. Encoded protein: CASTIQDSPNTEAFF.

The chain employs TRBV6-4 and TRBJ2-1, with TRBD2 matching 14 bases. This CDR3 contains 18 residues. Germline CDR1 MRHNA, CDR2 SNTAGT. Trimming took 0 bases from V and 1 from J; bases not matched to a gene: 2. CDR3 sequence (DNA): TGTGCCAGCAGTGACTCGGGACTAGCGGGAGCATCCTACAATGAGCAGTTCTTC. Its protein is CASSDSGLAGASYNEQFF.

A few counts support this clonotype. This chain uses TRBV4-2 with TRBJ2-5, with D perhaps given as TRBD1 or TRBD2 (6 bases each). V lost 10 bases and J lost 5, with 11 bases in between. Germline loops: CDR1 LGHNA, CDR2 YNFKEQ. This CDR3 comprises 11 residues. The CDR3 DNA reads TGTGCCATATCGGGGGCCGAGACCCAGTACTTC. Its translation: CAISGAETQYF.

This clonotype occurred many times. This chain uses TRBV4-3 with TRBJ2-7; tentative D call: TRBD1 (6 bases). The CDR3 has 16 amino acids. Trimming shortened V by 0 bases and J by 3 bases, and 15 bases separated the two germline ends. CDR1 is LGHNA and CDR2 is YSLEER in the germline V gene. This CDR3 is CASSQEVGALGYEQYF. CDR3 bases: TGCGCCAGCAGCCAAGAGGTGGGGGCTTTAGGCTACGAGCAGTACTTC.

This clonotype was counted between two and nine times. The CDR3 loop reads CATSREYSRYNEQFF. For the CDR3, the DNA is TGTGCCACCAGCAGAGAATATTCCCGATACAATGAGCAGTTCTTC. This rearrangement joins TRBV15 to TRBJ2-1; D ambiguous. V gave up 0 bases and J gave up 4 bases, with 10 bases separating them. There are 15 residues in the CDR3. Germline CDR1 reads LNHNV; CDR2 reads YYDKDF (reference sequence).

On this clonotype itself: Here the CDR3 omits its conserved ending phenylalanine or tryptophan, so a read error is the likely source. This rearrangement joins TRBV19 to TRBJ2-3; 9 positions match TRBD1. The CDR3 sequence is 13 residues long. Germline CDR1 is LNHDA and CDR2 is SQIVND (reference sequence). V shed 11 bases, J shed 5 bases, and the junction held 8 bases outside the gene matches. The CDR3 coding sequence is TGTGCCTCGTCGACAGGGGGGGAAGATACGCAGTATATT. This translates into CASSTGGEDTQYI.

There are a few counts of this clonotype. The chain has TRBV27 and TRBJ2-5; 9 bases agree with TRBD1. This CDR3 has 14 residues. The J segment lost 7 bases and the V segment lost 0 bases, leaving 3 bases of the junction unmatched. The germline V gene has CDR1 MNHEY and CDR2 SMNVEV (reference sequence). This chain's CDR3 is CASSLSGDRATQYF. CDR3 DNA: TGTGCCAGCAGTTTATCGGGGGACAGGGCGACCCAGTACTTC.

This clonotype appeared a few times. The CDR3: CAWSPRWDTDSPLHF. The CDR3 DNA reads as TGTGCCTGGAGCCCAAGGTGGGACACCGATTCACCCCTCCACTTT. V gene TRBV30 combines with J gene TRBJ1-6, with a weak D call TRBD1 (6 bases). Germline-derived CDR1 and CDR2 are GTSNPN and SVGIG (reference sequence). V lost 3 bases, J lost 8 bases, and 17 bases lay in between. The CDR3 consists of 15 residues.

This clonotype was detected many times. This chain connects TRBV9 to TRBJ2-7, with D perhaps matching TRBD2 (6 bases). V dropped 0 bases and J dropped 3 bases, with 10 bases sitting between them. The CDR3 contains 14 residues. Germline CDR1 and CDR2: SGDLS and YYNGEE. This CDR3 is CASSVGSSGYEQYF. In nucleotides, the CDR3 is TGTGCCAGCAGCGTAGGGAGTAGCGGCTACGAGCAGTACTTC.

This clonotype was counted a few times. The chain joins TRBV12-3 or TRBV12-4 to TRBJ1-4; D gene uncertain. V shed 2 bases and J shed 7 bases, with 5 bases lying between them. The CDR3 runs 12 residues. The CDR3 sequence is CASSLHFEKLFF. In DNA, the CDR3 is TGTGCCAGCAGTTTACACTTTGAAAAACTGTTTTTT.

In this sample, this clonotype turned up many times. This sequence joins TRBV10-3 and TRBJ2-3; TRBD2 matches at 8 bases. This CDR3 spans 15 amino acids. Germline assignment: CDR1 ENHRY and CDR2 SYGVKD. V lost 2 bases to trimming and J lost 0 bases; unmatched junction nucleotides: 1. This chain's CDR3 is CAISEGLASTDTQYF. The CDR3 coding sequence is TGTGCCATCAGTGAGGGACTAGCAAGCACAGATACGCAGTATTTT.

This clonotype was detected only a few times. This chain links TRBV20-1 with TRBJ2-1; TRBD2 matches at 12 bases. Looked up from germline, CDR1 is DFQATT and CDR2 is SNEGSKA (reference sequence). V lost 7 bases, J lost 10 bases, and 11 bases stayed unmatched. This CDR3 region has 14 residues. The chain's CDR3 is CSERGGLAGLEQFF. The CDR3 DNA sequence: TGCAGTGAAAGAGGAGGACTAGCGGGGCTCGAGCAGTTCTTC.

This clonotype was counted a few times. This chain joins TRBV7-3 and TRBJ2-1; no clear D. The CDR3 length is 13 residues. Germline assignment: CDR1 SGHTA and CDR2 FQGTGA. Trimming took off 1 base at V and 4 bases at J, with 5 bases between the two ends. The CDR3 spells CASSLSMYNEQFF. In DNA, the CDR3 is TGTGCCAGCAGCTTAAGTATGTACAATGAGCAGTTCTTC.

DNA of the CDR3: TGCAGTGCTAGAGGGCCCCGGTGGGGGAACACCGGGGAGCTGTTTTTT. This sequence encodes CSARGPRWGNTGELFF. The chain recombines TRBV20-1 with TRBJ2-2; D not resolved. V lost 1 base and J lost 1, with 13 bases in between. The V gene's germline CDR1 is DFQATT and CDR2 SNEGSKA (reference sequence). The CDR3 is 16 residues long.

In its sample, this clonotype was seen a few times. The V gene is TRBV12-3 or TRBV12-4, the J gene TRBJ1-2; D is unresolved. CDR3 length: 14 amino acids. V gave up 6 bases and J gave up 2 bases, with 13 bases separating them. The CDR3 region has the DNA TGTGCCAGCAGCCCATCGTCGGGGAACTATGGCTACACCTTC. Protein product: CASSPSSGNYGYTF.

This clonotype was seen a handful of times. The chain links TRBV10-3 to TRBJ2-5; D not resolved. Germline lookup yields CDR1 ENHRY and CDR2 SYGVKD. Trimming took off 6 bases at V and 0 bases at J, with 14 bases between the two ends. The CDR3 covers 15 residues. The CDR3 here is CAISGDSLYQETQYF. The CDR3 DNA sequence: TGTGCCATCAGCGGTGACTCCTTGTACCAAGAGACCCAGTACTTC.